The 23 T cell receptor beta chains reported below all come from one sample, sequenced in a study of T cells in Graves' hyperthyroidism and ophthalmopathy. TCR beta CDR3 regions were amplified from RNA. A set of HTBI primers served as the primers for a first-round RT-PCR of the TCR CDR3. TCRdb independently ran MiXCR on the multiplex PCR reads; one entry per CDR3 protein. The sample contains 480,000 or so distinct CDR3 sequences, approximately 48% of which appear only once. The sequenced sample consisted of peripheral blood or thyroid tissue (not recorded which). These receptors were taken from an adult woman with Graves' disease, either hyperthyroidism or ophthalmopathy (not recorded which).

CDR3 coding DNA: TGTGCCATCAGTCAGGAGGGGTTCTCCTACGAGCAGTACTTC. Translation gives CAISQEGFSYEQYF. V and J are TRBV10-3 and TRBJ2-7, with a possible D match to TRBD2 (6 bases). Germline V gene data show CDR1 as ENHRY and CDR2 as SYGVKD. The CDR3 spans 14 residues. The ends were cut back, 5 bases at V and 0 bases at J, with 11 bases in the middle.

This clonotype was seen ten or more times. The CDR3 region is CASSVSGANTGELFF. The CDR3 nucleotides read TGTGCCAGCAGCGTATCCGGGGCCAACACCGGGGAGCTGTTTTTT. V and J are TRBV9 and TRBJ2-2; perhaps D is TRBD1 or TRBD2 (5 bases each). The CDR3 is 15 residues long. V was clipped by 1 base and J by 2 bases, with 9 bases between them. From germline, CDR1 is SGDLS and CDR2 YYNGEE.

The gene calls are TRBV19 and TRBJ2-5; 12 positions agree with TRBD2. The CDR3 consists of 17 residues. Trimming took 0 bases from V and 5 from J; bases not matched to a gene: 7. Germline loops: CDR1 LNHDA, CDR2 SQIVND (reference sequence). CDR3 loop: CASSIDPRLAGGETQYF. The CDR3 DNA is TGTGCCAGTAGTATAGATCCGCGGCTAGCGGGAGGGGAGACCCAGTACTTC.

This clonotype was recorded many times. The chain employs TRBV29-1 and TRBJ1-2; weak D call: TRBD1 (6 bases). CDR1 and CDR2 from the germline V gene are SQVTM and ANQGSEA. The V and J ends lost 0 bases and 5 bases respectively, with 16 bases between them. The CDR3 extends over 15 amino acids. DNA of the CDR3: TGCAGCGTTGAAGAATTCGGCCTCCAGGGGTATGGCTACACCTTC. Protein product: CSVEEFGLQGYGYTF.

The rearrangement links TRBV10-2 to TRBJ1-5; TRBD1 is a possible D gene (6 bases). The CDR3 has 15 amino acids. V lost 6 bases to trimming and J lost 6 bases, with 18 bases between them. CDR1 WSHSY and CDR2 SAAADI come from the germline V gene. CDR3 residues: CASSHDNRESQPQHF. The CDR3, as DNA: TGCGCCAGCAGCCACGATAACAGGGAGTCTCAGCCCCAGCATTTT.

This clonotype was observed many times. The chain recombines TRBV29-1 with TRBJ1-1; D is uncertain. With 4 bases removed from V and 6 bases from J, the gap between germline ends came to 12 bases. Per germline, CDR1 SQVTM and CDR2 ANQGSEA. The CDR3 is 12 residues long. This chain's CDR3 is CSVGSDRPEAFF. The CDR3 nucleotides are TGCAGCGTTGGGTCAGACCGCCCTGAAGCTTTCTTT.

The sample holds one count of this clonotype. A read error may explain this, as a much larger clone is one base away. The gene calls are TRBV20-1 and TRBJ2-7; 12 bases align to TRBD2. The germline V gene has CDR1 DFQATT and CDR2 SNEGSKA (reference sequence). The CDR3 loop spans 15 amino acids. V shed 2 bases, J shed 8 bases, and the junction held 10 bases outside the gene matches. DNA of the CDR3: TGCAGTGCTAGAAGCCTAGCGGGAGGGGCTATGAAGCAGTACTTC. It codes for CSARSLAGGAMKQYF.

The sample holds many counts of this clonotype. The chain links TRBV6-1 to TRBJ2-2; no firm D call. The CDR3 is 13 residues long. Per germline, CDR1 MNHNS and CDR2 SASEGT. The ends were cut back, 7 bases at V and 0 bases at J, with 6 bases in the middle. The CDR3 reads CASTPTNTGELFF. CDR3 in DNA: TGTGCCAGCACCCCGACGAACACCGGGGAGCTGTTTTTT.

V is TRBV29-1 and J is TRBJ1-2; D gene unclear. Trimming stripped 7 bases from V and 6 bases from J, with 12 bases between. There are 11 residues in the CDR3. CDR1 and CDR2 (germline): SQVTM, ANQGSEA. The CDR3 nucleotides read TGCAGCGCTCGGTGGTCCGATGGCTACACCTTC. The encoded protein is CSARWSDGYTF.

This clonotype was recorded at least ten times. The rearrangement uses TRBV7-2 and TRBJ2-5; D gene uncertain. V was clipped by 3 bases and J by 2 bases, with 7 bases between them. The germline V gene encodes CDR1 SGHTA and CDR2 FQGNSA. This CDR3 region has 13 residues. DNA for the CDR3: TGTGCCAGCAGCTTTGCTCAGCAAGAGACCCAGTACTTC. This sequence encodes CASSFAQQETQYF.

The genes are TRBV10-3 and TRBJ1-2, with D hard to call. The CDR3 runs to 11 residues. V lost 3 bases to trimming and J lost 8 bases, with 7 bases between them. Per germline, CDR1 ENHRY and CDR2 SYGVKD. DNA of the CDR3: TGTGCCATCAGTGACCACGACGGCTACACCTTC. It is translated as CAISDHDGYTF.

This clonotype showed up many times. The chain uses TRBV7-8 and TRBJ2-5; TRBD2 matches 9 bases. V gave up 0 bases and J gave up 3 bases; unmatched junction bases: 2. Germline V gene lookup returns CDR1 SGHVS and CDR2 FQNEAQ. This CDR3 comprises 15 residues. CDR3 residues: CASSLAPSGKETQYF. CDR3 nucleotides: TGTGCCAGCAGCTTAGCTCCTAGCGGGAAAGAGACCCAGTACTTC. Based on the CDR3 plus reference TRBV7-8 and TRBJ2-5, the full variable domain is GAGVSQSPRYKVAKRGQDVALRCDPISGHVSLFWYQQALGQGPEFLTYFQNEAQLDKSGLPSDRFFAERPEGSVSTLKIQRTQQEDSAVYLCASSLAPSGKETQYFGPGTRLLVL.

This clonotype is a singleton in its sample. The CDR3 spells CATSSNPEKLFF. The CDR3 DNA follows: TGTGCCACCAGCAGTAACCCTGAAAAACTGTTTTTT. The chain recombines TRBV15 with TRBJ1-4; D call uncertain. Trimming shortened V by 3 bases and J by 7 bases, and 6 bases separated the two germline ends. This CDR3 spans 12 amino acids. Germline CDR1 and CDR2: LNHNV and YYDKDF (reference sequence). Supplemented by reference TRBV15 and TRBJ1-4, the full variable domain reads DAMVIQNPRYQVTQFGKPVTLSCSQTLNHNVMYWYQQKSSQAPKLLFHYYDKDFNNEADTPDNFQSRRPNTSFCFLDIRSPGLGDTAMYLCATSSNPEKLFFGSGTQLSVL.

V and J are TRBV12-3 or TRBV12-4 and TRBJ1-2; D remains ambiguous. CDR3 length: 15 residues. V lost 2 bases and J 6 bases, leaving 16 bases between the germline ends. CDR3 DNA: TGTGCCAGCAGTTTACGAAGCTCTGGCACGAATGGCTACACCTTC. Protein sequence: CASSLRSSGTNGYTF.

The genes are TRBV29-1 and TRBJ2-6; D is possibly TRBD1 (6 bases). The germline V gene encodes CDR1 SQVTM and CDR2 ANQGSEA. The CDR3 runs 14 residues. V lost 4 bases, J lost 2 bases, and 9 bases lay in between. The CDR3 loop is CSVVGAAGANVLTF. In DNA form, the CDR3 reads TGCAGCGTTGTGGGGGCGGCTGGGGCCAACGTCCTGACTTTC.

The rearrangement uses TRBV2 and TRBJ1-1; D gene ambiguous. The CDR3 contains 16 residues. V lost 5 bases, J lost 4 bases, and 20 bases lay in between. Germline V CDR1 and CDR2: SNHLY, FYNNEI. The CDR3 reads CASSRIEGVVGTEAFF. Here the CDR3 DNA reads TGTGCCAGCAGTCGGATAGAGGGTGTCGTGGGCACTGAAGCTTTCTTT.

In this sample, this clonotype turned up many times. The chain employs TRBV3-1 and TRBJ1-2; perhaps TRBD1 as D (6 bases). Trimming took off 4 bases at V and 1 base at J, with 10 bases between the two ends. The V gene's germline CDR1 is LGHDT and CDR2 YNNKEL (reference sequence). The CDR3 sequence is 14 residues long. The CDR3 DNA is TGTGCCAGCAGCCGTGCAGGGGATAACTATGGCTACACCTTC. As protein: CASSRAGDNYGYTF.

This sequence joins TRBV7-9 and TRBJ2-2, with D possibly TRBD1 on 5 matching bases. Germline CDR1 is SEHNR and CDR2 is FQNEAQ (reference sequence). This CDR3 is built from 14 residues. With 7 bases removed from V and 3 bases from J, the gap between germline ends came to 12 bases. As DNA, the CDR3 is TGTGCCAGCACCGACAGAACCCACACCGGGGAGCTGTTTTTT. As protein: CASTDRTHTGELFF.

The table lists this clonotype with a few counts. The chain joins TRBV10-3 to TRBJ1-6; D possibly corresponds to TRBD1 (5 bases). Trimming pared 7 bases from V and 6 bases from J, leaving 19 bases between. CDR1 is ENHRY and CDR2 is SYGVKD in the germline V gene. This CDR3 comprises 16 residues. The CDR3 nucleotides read TGTGCCATCAAGCCCTCCGCGGGGGACGGTAATTCACCCCTCCACTTT. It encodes CAIKPSAGDGNSPLHF.

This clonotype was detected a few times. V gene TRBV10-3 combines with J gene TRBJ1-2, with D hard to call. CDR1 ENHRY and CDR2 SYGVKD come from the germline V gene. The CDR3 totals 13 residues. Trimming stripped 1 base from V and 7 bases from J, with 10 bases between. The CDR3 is CAISEWGGFGYTF. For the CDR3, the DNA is TGTGCCATCAGTGAGTGGGGTGGCTTTGGCTACACCTTC.

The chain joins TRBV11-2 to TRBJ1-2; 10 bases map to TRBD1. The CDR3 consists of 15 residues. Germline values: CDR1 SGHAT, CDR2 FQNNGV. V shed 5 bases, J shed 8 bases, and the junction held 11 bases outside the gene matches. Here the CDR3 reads CASSARPGQGSGYTF. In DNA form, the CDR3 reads TGTGCCAGCAGCGCCCGACCGGGACAGGGGAGCGGCTACACCTTC.

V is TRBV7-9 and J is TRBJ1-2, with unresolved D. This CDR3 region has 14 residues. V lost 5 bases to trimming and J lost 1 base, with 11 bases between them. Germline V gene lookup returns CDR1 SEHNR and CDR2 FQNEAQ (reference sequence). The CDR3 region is CASSGPGINYGYTF. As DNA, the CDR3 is TGTGCCAGCAGCGGGCCCGGGATTAACTATGGCTACACCTTC.

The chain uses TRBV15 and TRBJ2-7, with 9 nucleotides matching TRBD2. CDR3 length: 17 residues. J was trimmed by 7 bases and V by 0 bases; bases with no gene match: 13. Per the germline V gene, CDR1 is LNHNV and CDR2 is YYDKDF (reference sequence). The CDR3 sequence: CATSRDLGLAGNNEQYF. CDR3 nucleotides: TGTGCCACCAGCAGAGATTTAGGGCTAGCGGGGAACAATGAGCAGTACTTC.